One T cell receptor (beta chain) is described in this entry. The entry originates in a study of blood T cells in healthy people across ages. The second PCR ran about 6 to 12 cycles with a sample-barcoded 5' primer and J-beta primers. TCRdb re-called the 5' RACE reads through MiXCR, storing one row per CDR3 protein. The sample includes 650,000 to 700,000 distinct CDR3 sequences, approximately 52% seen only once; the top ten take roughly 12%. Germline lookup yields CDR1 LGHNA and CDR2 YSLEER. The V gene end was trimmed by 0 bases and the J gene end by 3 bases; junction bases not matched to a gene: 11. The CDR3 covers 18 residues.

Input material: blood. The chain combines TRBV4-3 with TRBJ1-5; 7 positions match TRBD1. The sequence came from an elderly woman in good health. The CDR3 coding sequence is TGCGCCAGCAGCCAAGATCCACAGGGGTTGGGGATCAATCAGCCCCAGCATTTT. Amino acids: CASSQDPQGLGINQPQHF.